Listed below are T cell receptor beta chains from one sample, sequenced in a study of blood T cell repertoires in COVID-19. Some clones are missing from TCRdb's copy, which holds only in-frame ones; the method was immunoSEQ multiplex PCR. This repertoire shows hundreds of thousands of clones, 90% found once; its top ten account for 1.5% to 2%. The sequenced sample was PBMCs or T cells enriched from blood (not recorded which). These receptors all come from a woman aged 18-29 years with acute COVID-19. Both conserved end residues are part of each CDR3. The order of the fields is J gene, V gene, CDR3 protein.

j_gene: TRBJ1-2
v_gene: TRBV7-8
CDR3aa: CASSSRTDPNYGYTF

j_gene: TRBJ1-6
v_gene: TRBV2
CDR3aa: CASNDRGRSDSPLHF

j_gene: TRBJ2-1
v_gene: TRBV28
CDR3aa: CASSLLGGTNEQFF

j_gene: TRBJ2-5
v_gene: TRBV18
CDR3aa: CASSPPRLAGQETQYF

j_gene: TRBJ1-5
v_gene: TRBV4-2
CDR3aa: CASSQDPGVGLHYSNQAQHF

j_gene: TRBJ2-1
v_gene: TRBV6-5
CDR3aa: CASSYGGGVINEQFF

j_gene: TRBJ2-3
v_gene: TRBV7-2
CDR3aa: CASSLVAGGSDTQYF

j_gene: TRBJ2-3
v_gene: TRBV7-9
CDR3aa: CASSLPLADTQYF

j_gene: TRBJ2-7
v_gene: TRBV19
CDR3aa: CASSISHRSSYEQYF

j_gene: TRBJ2-1
v_gene: TRBV30
CDR3aa: CAWSRHDRGLYNEQFF

j_gene: TRBJ2-3
v_gene: TRBV29-1
CDR3aa: CSVERLVTSGSTDTQYF

j_gene: TRBJ1-2
v_gene: TRBV7-2
CDR3aa: CASSRVGGDYGYTF

j_gene: TRBJ1-2
v_gene: TRBV29-1
CDR3aa: CSVDTPRGGARAYYGYTF

j_gene: TRBJ2-1
v_gene: TRBV29-1
CDR3aa: CSVLFSGSSYNEQFF

j_gene: TRBJ1-4
v_gene: TRBV30
CDR3aa: CAWSGGRGNEKLFF

j_gene: TRBJ2-5
v_gene: TRBV7-6
CDR3aa: CASSSGLAGGRLETQYF

j_gene: TRBJ2-7
v_gene: TRBV11-1
CDR3aa: CASSRRLAGASYEQYF

j_gene: TRBJ1-4
v_gene: TRBV11-2
CDR3aa: CASSLSRANEKLFF

j_gene: TRBJ2-7
v_gene: TRBV7-6
CDR3aa: CASSLRVREDLDEQYF

j_gene: TRBJ2-1
v_gene: TRBV4-1
CDR3aa: CASSQWGGTSYNEQFF

j_gene: TRBJ2-5
v_gene: TRBV7-2
CDR3aa: CASSPGQSQETQYF

j_gene: TRBJ2-4
v_gene: TRBV30
CDR3aa: CAWSGLAGTVAKNIQYF

j_gene: TRBJ1-1
v_gene: TRBV9
CDR3aa: CASSDGGGITEAFF

j_gene: TRBJ2-7
v_gene: TRBV5-1
CDR3aa: CASSLLTGSYEQYF

j_gene: TRBJ2-1
v_gene: TRBV5-1
CDR3aa: CASRWSGSSYNEQFF

j_gene: TRBJ1-1
v_gene: TRBV2
CDR3aa: CASKSMVEAFF

j_gene: TRBJ2-1
v_gene: TRBV27
CDR3aa: CASSLLAGGLNEQFF

j_gene: TRBJ2-7
v_gene: TRBV29-1
CDR3aa: CSVGHRDRGEQEQYF